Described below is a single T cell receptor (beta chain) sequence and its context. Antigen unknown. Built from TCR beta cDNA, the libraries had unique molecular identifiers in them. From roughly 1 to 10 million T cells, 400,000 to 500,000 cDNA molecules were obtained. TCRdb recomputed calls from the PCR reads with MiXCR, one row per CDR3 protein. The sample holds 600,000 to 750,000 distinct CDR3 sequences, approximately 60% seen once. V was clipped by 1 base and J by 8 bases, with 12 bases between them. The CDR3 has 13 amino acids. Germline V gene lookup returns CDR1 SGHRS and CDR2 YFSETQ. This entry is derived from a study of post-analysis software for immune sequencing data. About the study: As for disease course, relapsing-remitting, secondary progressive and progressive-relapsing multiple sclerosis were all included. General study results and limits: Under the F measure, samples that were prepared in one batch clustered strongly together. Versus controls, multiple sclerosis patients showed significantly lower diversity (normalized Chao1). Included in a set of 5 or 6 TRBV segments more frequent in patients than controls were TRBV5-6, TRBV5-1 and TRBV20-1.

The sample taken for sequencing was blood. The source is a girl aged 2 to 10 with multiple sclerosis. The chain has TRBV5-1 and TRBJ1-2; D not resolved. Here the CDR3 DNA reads TGCGCCAGCAGCTTGAGTGGCCCGAAGGGCTACACCTTC. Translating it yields CASSLSGPKGYTF.